Below, 28 T cell receptor beta chains from the same sample are listed, as sequenced in a study of blood T cell repertoires in COVID-19. Here immunoSEQ multiplex PCR was the method, and the copy in TCRdb shows in-frame clones only, minus some. The sample lists around 130,000 clones, 84% occurring once. Sequencing input: PBMCs or T cells enriched from blood (not recorded which). All receptors come from a woman between 45 and 65 years old with acute COVID-19.

The chain uses TRBV6-5 and TRBJ1-5; the match to TRBD1 covers 7 bases. The CDR3 contains 14 residues. With V trimmed by 5 bases and J by 4 bases, 5 bases remained unmatched. CDR1 and CDR2 from the germline V gene are MNHEY and SVGAGI. The CDR3 loop is CASSRQGENQPQHF. The CDR3 nucleotides are TGTGCCAGCAGTAGACAGGGAGAGAATCAGCCCCAGCATTTT.

The chain recombines TRBV18 with TRBJ2-7; 8 nucleotides match TRBD2. From germline, CDR1 is KGHSH and CDR2 LQKENI. J lost 0 bases, V lost 5 bases, and 9 bases had no gene match. CDR3 size: 16 residues. This CDR3 reads CASSLGMSGSSYEQYF. The CDR3 DNA reads TGTGCCAGCTCATTGGGGATGAGCGGGAGCTCCTACGAGCAGTACTTC.

The rearrangement joins TRBV11-3 to TRBJ2-1; a weak D match, TRBD2 (6 bases). The CDR3 length is 16 residues. Germline assignment: CDR1 SGHNT and CDR2 YENEEA. Trimming left V 3 bases short and J 6 bases short, with 18 bases between. CDR3 residues: CASSFAGPRIGNEQFF. The CDR3 DNA sequence: TGTGCCAGCAGCTTTGCGGGACCCCGGATCGGCAATGAGCAGTTCTTC.

In nucleotides, the CDR3 is TGTGCCAGTACCCCAATAGAGGGCAGGGGATATCAGCCCCAGCATTTT. Translation: CASTPIEGRGYQPQHF. This rearrangement joins TRBV19 to TRBJ1-5, with D perhaps matching TRBD1 (6 bases). The CDR3 is 16 amino acids. Germline CDR1 reads LNHDA; CDR2 reads SQIVND (reference sequence). The V and J ends lost 7 bases and 5 bases respectively, with 21 bases between them.

The chain links TRBV4-2 to TRBJ2-6; 9 bases are shared with TRBD1. The CDR3 extends over 17 amino acids. Germline CDR1 LGHNA, CDR2 YNFKEQ. V shed 2 bases, J shed 1 base, and the junction held 3 bases outside the gene matches. CDR3 DNA: TGTGCCAGCAGCCAACCACAGGGGGCGTCTGGGGCCAACGTCCTGACTTTC. This gives the protein CASSQPQGASGANVLTF.

The V call is TRBV6-6, the J call TRBJ1-4; no reliable D call. Germline CDR1 reads MNHNY; CDR2 reads SVGAGI (reference sequence). V lost 3 bases, J lost 7 bases, and 15 bases lay in between. The CDR3 contains 15 residues. CDR3 DNA sequence: TGTGCCAGCAGTTATCCCCAAAAAGAGGGTGAAAAACTGTTTTTT. This codes for CASSYPQKEGEKLFF.

The rearrangement uses TRBV9 and TRBJ2-4; 7 nucleotides match TRBD1. CDR1 SGDLS and CDR2 YYNGEE come from the germline V gene. This CDR3 contains 16 residues. Trimming removed 3 bases from V and 4 bases from J; junction bases left unmatched: 10. CDR3 in amino acids: CASSGQGAGVKNIQYF. CDR3 DNA sequence: TGTGCCAGCAGCGGACAGGGTGCAGGGGTTAAAAACATTCAGTACTTC.

The CDR3 loop reads CASSLSSAAYNEQFF. CDR3 bases: TGTGCCAGCAGCTTATCTAGCGCAGCGTACAATGAGCAGTTCTTC. The rearrangement uses TRBV5-4 and TRBJ2-1; D is possibly TRBD2 (6 bases). The CDR3 is 15 residues long. Germline lookup yields CDR1 SGHNT and CDR2 YYREEE (reference sequence). Trimming took off 2 bases at V and 4 bases at J, with 13 bases between the two ends.

The V and J genes are TRBV6-5 and TRBJ1-3, with D tentatively TRBD1 (6 bases). V was clipped by 7 bases and J by 0 bases, with 7 bases between them. Looked up from germline, CDR1 is MNHEY and CDR2 is SVGAGI. The CDR3 extends over 13 amino acids. The CDR3 sequence is CASKDSSGNTIYF. Here the CDR3 DNA reads TGTGCCAGCAAGGACAGCTCTGGAAACACCATATATTTT.

The chain recombines TRBV19 with TRBJ2-1, with 7 nucleotides matching TRBD2. This CDR3 region has 18 residues. Germline V gene lookup returns CDR1 LNHDA and CDR2 SQIVND (reference sequence). After removal of 1 base from V and 5 bases from J, the junction contained 14 bases not matched to a gene. The CDR3 sequence is CASSIVGLGLADNNEQFF. The CDR3 DNA follows: TGTGCCAGTAGTATAGTCGGATTAGGGCTAGCGGACAACAATGAGCAGTTCTTC.

This clone occurred a few times. The CDR3 loop is CSVLAGSTDTQYF. DNA for the CDR3: TGCAGCGTCCTAGCGGGAAGCACAGATACGCAGTATTTT. This rearrangement joins TRBV29-1 to TRBJ2-3; 9 positions agree with TRBD2. The CDR3 covers 13 residues. CDR1 is SQVTM, CDR2 ANQGSEA, per germline. J lost 0 bases, V lost 6 bases, and 1 base had no gene match.

In its sample, this clone was seen once. The chain is built from TRBV6-5 and TRBJ2-2; 14 bases align to TRBD2. CDR3 length equals 15 residues. Trimming removed 7 bases from V and 6 bases from J; junction bases left unmatched: 4. The V gene's germline CDR1 is MNHEY and CDR2 SVGAGI. The CDR3 region has the DNA TGTGCCAGCAAGGGGACTAGCGGGAGCGCCGGGGAGCTGTTTTTT. It is translated as CASKGTSGSAGELFF.

The chain has TRBV9 and TRBJ1-1; 7 nucleotides match TRBD1. The V gene's germline CDR1 is SGDLS and CDR2 YYNGEE. The V and J ends lost 1 base and 3 bases, in that order; junction bases with no gene match: 6. The CDR3 consists of 15 residues. The CDR3 nucleotides are TGTGCCAGCAGCGTAAGTAAAACAGGGGACACTGAAGCTTTCTTT. Amino acids: CASSVSKTGDTEAFF.

The rearrangement joins TRBV4-1 to TRBJ1-4, with TRBD1 matching 7 bases. V shed 0 bases, J shed 4 bases, and the junction held 8 bases outside the gene matches. There are 17 residues in the CDR3. CDR1 and CDR2 from the germline V gene are MGHRA and YSYEKL. In DNA, the CDR3 is TGCGCCAGCAGCCAAGACCTCCGGGACAGCGATAATGAAAAACTGTTTTTT. Translated: CASSQDLRDSDNEKLFF.

V and J are TRBV6-5 and TRBJ2-2, with D tentatively TRBD2 (6 bases). V was clipped by 10 bases and J by 4 bases, with 10 bases between them. Germline V gene data show CDR1 as MNHEY and CDR2 as SVGAGI. The CDR3 is 12 amino acids. Here the CDR3 DNA reads TGTGCCACTGGCGGGGTCACCGGGGAGCTGTTTTTT. Translation gives CATGGVTGELFF.

The genes are TRBV20-1 and TRBJ1-1; D gene ambiguous. CDR1 is DFQATT and CDR2 is SNEGSKA in the germline V gene (reference sequence). The V and J ends lost 3 bases and 7 bases respectively, with 18 bases between them. The length of the CDR3 is 14 residues. Written as DNA, the CDR3 is TGCAGTGCTAGTAGAGGGCAGTCCGCCCTTGAAGCTTTCTTT. Translation gives CSASRGQSALEAFF.

This chain connects TRBV6-5 to TRBJ1-2; tentatively, D is TRBD1 (5 bases). This CDR3 has 14 amino acids. CDR1 and CDR2 from the germline V gene are MNHEY and SVGAGI. V gave up 4 bases and J gave up 7 bases, with 16 bases separating them. DNA of the CDR3: TGTGCCAGCAGTTCCCCCGGGGGGATAGGTGGCTACACCTTC. It yields the protein CASSSPGGIGGYTF.

This clone has just one count. The chain carries TRBV10-2 and TRBJ2-7; D remains ambiguous. CDR3 length: 12 amino acids. CDR1 is WSHSY, CDR2 SAAADI, per germline. V was pared by 7 bases and J by 5 bases, with 12 bases between. The CDR3 is CASIDGLHEQYF. CDR3 bases: TGCGCCAGCATCGATGGGCTGCACGAGCAGTACTTC.

In DNA, the CDR3 is TGTGCCAGCAGTGAAGGACAGACGAACACTGAAGCTTTCTTT. This sequence encodes CASSEGQTNTEAFF. V gene TRBV25-1 combines with J gene TRBJ1-1; maybe TRBD1 (6 bases). Germline V gene data show CDR1 as MGHDK and CDR2 as SYGVNS. V lost 2 bases to trimming and J lost 1 base, with 8 bases between them. This CDR3 is 14 amino acids long. Full variable domain (remainder filled in from reference TRBV25-1 and TRBJ1-1): EADIYQTPRYLVIGTGKKITLECSQTMGHDKMYWYQQDPGMELHLIHYSYGVNSTEKGDLSSESTVSRIRTEHFPLTLESARPSHTSQYLCASSEGQTNTEAFFGQGTRLTVV.

The rearrangement links TRBV5-8 to TRBJ2-5; 13 bases line up with TRBD2. This CDR3 contains 15 residues. Germline values: CDR1 SGHTS, CDR2 YDEGEE. The junction had 7 bases not matched to a gene; V was cut back by 9 bases and J by 2 bases. In DNA form, the CDR3 reads TGTGCCAACTCACCGGGACTAGCGGGACAAGAGACCCAGTACTTC. Translation gives CANSPGLAGQETQYF.

The J gene is TRBJ1-2, the V gene TRBV24-1, with 8 bases lining up with TRBD1. In germline, CDR1 is KGHDR, CDR2 SFDVKD. CDR3 length equals 13 residues. Trimming removed 5 bases from V and 4 bases from J; junction bases left unmatched: 2. CDR3 bases: TGTGCCACCAGTGCAGGGGGCTTCTATGGCTACACCTTC. It codes for CATSAGGFYGYTF.

V and J are TRBV30 and TRBJ1-5; 10 bases are shared with TRBD1. Germline V CDR1 and CDR2: GTSNPN, SVGIG (reference sequence). The CDR3 contains 16 residues. V shed 2 bases, J shed 5 bases, and the junction held 9 bases outside the gene matches. The CDR3 loop is CAWSPPGTGVDQPQHF. For the CDR3, the DNA is TGTGCCTGGAGTCCCCCAGGGACAGGGGTCGATCAGCCCCAGCATTTT.

This clone was observed once. This sequence joins TRBV7-9 and TRBJ1-2; D is uncertain. The CDR3 covers 13 residues. Germline CDR1 reads SEHNR; CDR2 reads FQNEAQ (reference sequence). The V end lost 7 bases, the J end lost 0 bases, and 9 bases lay between the germline ends. The CDR3 is CASTEIANYGYTF. CDR3 DNA sequence: TGTGCCAGCACCGAGATAGCTAACTATGGCTACACCTTC.

There are a few counts of this clone. This chain uses TRBV7-5 with TRBJ2-1; no DNA check was done on the table's D call, TRBD2. TRBV7-5 is a known pseudogene. This CDR3 spans 18 amino acids. Here the CDR3 DNA reads TGTGCCAGAAGCTGCCGAAAAAAGCGGGAGTACTCCTACAATGAGCAGTTCTTC. Amino acids: CARSCRKKREYSYNEQFF.

This CDR3 is CACTSPGGVNTGELFF. In DNA form, the CDR3 reads TGTGCCTGTACAAGTCCTGGCGGGGTTAACACCGGGGAGCTGTTTTTT. The chain recombines TRBV30 with TRBJ2-2, with a possible D match to TRBD2 (6 bases). The germline V and J ends were trimmed by 6 bases and 2 bases, with 19 bases remaining between them. The CDR3 totals 16 residues. In germline, CDR1 is GTSNPN, CDR2 SVGIG (reference sequence).

The chain has TRBV9 and TRBJ2-5, with 8 positions matching TRBD2. Germline values: CDR1 SGDLS, CDR2 YYNGEE. Trimming took 4 bases from V and 5 from J; bases not matched to a gene: 13. The CDR3 is 16 residues long. The CDR3 coding sequence is TGTGCCAGCAGCCCCCGGGGCGGGAGGTCGGAGGAGACCCAGTACTTC. This translates into CASSPRGGRSEETQYF.

The chain employs TRBV7-9 and TRBJ1-1; D might be TRBD1 (6 bases). Germline CDR1 reads SEHNR; CDR2 reads FQNEAQ (reference sequence). The CDR3 is made up of 14 amino acids. Trimming left V 4 bases short and J 6 bases short, with 15 bases between. CDR3 sequence (DNA): TGTGCCAGCAGCTCACAGACGACAGGCTCTGAAGCTTTCTTT. Its protein is CASSSQTTGSEAFF. The whole variable domain, filled in from reference TRBV7-9 and TRBJ1-1, reads DTGVSQNPRHKITKRGQNVTFRCDPISEHNRLYWYRQTLGQGPEFLTYFQNEAQLEKSRLLSDRFSAERPKGSFSTLEIQRTEQGDSAMYLCASSSQTTGSEAFFGQGTRLTVV.

The chain uses TRBV3-1 (or the pseudogene TRBV3-2) and TRBJ1-2; TRBD1 aligns across 7 bases. The germline V gene has CDR1 LGHDT and CDR2 YNNKEL (reference sequence). The CDR3 extends over 14 amino acids. Trimming at V came to 4 bases and at J to 8 bases, leaving 10 bases not matched to a gene. CDR3 nucleotide sequence: TGTGCCAGCAGCCGTAACAGGGGAGAGGGAGGCTACACCTTC. Amino acid sequence: CASSRNRGEGGYTF.